The 4 T cell receptor beta chains listed next were all sequenced from one sample in a study of cytomegalovirus exposure and HLA in healthy donors. A multiplex PCR was run with 60 Vbeta primers and 13 Jbeta primers. Only in-frame clones appear in the TCRdb table, and some are missing; sequencing was by immunoSEQ multiplex PCR. The table includes some 200,000 clones, around 84% detected once. Sequenced: PBMCs. The receptor set was obtained from a young woman in good health and CMV-seronegative.

V is TRBV10-2 and J is TRBJ2-7; 9 bases line up with TRBD1. After removal of 10 bases from V and 4 bases from J, the junction contained 8 bases not matched to a gene. CDR3 length: 13 residues. CDR1 and CDR2 (germline): WSHSY, SAAADI. The CDR3, as DNA: TGCGCCACCAAAACAGGGGGCTGGTACGAGCAGTACTTC. Amino acid sequence: CATKTGGWYEQYF.

This chain joins TRBV6-5 and TRBJ2-7, with 9 nucleotides matching TRBD2. V was clipped by 5 bases and J by 0 bases; unmatched bases: 5. There are 15 residues in the CDR3. Per germline, CDR1 MNHEY and CDR2 SVGAGI. CDR3 bases: TGTGCCAGCAGTAATGGGGGACTAGCCTCCTACGAGCAGTACTTC. It codes for CASSNGGLASYEQYF.

The table lists this clone with a count of one. The rearrangement links TRBV25-1 to TRBJ1-2, with D possibly matching TRBD1 (6 bases). Trimming cost V 4 bases and J 10 bases, with 19 bases left between them. CDR1 and CDR2 from the germline V gene are MGHDK and SYGVNS. The CDR3 runs to 14 residues. For the CDR3, the DNA is TGTGCCAGCAGTGGCTCCGGGACACCAAGGCTCTACACCTTC. Translated: CASSGSGTPRLYTF.

This clone was seen more than once but under ten times. V gene TRBV20-1 combines with J gene TRBJ2-7; D may be TRBD1 (5 bases). The V end was cut by 6 bases, the J end by 9 bases, with 15 bases between. Germline CDR1 is DFQATT and CDR2 is SNEGSKA (reference sequence). The CDR3 runs to 11 residues. The chain's CDR3 is CSADQGSGQYF. CDR3 sequence (DNA): TGCAGTGCCGACCAGGGCTCCGGGCAGTACTTC.